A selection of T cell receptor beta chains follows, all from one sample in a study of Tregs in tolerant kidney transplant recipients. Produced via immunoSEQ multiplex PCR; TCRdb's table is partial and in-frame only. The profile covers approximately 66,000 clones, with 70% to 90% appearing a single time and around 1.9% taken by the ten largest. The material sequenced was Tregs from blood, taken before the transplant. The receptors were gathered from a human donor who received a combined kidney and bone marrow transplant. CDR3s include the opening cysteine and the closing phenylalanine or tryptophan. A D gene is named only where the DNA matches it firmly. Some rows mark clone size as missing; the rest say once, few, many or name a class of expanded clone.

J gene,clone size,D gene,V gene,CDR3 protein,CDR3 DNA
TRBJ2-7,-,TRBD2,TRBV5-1,CASSHGTSSVEQYF,TGCGCCAGCAGTCACGGGACTAGCAGCGTAGAGCAGTACTTC
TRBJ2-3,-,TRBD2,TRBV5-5,CASSLFRLATDTQYF,TGTGCCAGCAGCCTATTTCGACTAGCGACAGATACGCAGTATTTT
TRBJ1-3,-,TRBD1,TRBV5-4,CASSLGGQGNTIYF,TGTGCCAGCAGCTTGGGGGGACAGGGAAACACCATATATTTT
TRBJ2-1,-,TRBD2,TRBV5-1,CASSRTATSGGSNEQFF,TGCGCCAGCAGCAGGACCGCTACTAGCGGGGGGAGCAATGAGCAGTTCTTC
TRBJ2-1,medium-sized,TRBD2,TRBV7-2,CASTRTRNNEQFF,TGTGCCAGCACCCGGACTAGGAACAATGAGCAGTTCTTC
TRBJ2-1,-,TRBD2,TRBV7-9,CASSPGLLYNEQFF,TGTGCCAGCAGCCCGGGACTACTTTACAATGAGCAGTTCTTC
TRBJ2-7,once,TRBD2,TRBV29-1,CSAAGELYEQYF,TGCAGCGCCGCGGGGGAGTTATACGAGCAGTACTTC
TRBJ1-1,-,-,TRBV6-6,CASSYSMGGNTEAFF,TGTGCCAGCAGTTACTCGATGGGAGGGAACACTGAAGCTTTCTTT
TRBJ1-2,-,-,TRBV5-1,CASSFGQTNYGYTF,TGCGCCAGCAGCTTCGGCCAGACAAACTATGGCTACACCTTC
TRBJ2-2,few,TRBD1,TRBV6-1,CASTPTGGIGELFF,TGTGCCAGCACCCCGACAGGGGGGATCGGGGAGCTGTTTTTT
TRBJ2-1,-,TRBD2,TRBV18,CASSRTSGFYNEQFF,TGTGCCAGCTCCCGGACTAGCGGATTTTACAATGAGCAGTTCTTC
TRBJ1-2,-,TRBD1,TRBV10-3,CAISDRTGFLQGYGYTF,TGTGCCATCAGTGACAGGACAGGGTTCCTCCAGGGCTATGGCTACACCTTC
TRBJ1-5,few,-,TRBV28,CASRGGRGGNQPQHF,TGTGCCAGCAGAGGAGGACGGGGGGGGAATCAGCCCCAGCATTTT
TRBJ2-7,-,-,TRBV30,CAWSAPLRGSGEQYF,TGTGCCTGGAGTGCGCCCCTCAGGGGAAGTGGGGAGCAGTACTTC
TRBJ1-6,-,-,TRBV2,CASSETGQFSPLHF,TGTGCCAGCAGTGAAACAGGGCAGTTCTCACCCCTCCACTTT
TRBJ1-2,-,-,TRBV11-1,CASSRSERGGYTF,TGTGCCAGCAGCCGGAGTGAGAGGGGAGGCTACACCTTC
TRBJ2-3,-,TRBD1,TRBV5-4,CASSSTGTGIFTDTQYF,TGTGCCAGCAGCTCGACCGGGACAGGGATTTTCACAGATACGCAGTATTTT
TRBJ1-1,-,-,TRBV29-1,CSVWGETRSEAFF,TGCAGCGTTTGGGGGGAAACCCGGTCTGAAGCTTTCTTT
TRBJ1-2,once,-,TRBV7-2,CASSLTRLTANYGYTF,TGTGCCAGCAGCTTAACCCGACTGACCGCTAACTATGGCTACACCTTC
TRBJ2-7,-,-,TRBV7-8,CASSRRTASYEQYF,TGTGCCAGCAGCCGACGGACAGCCTCCTACGAGCAGTACTTC
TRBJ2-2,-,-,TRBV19,CASSKIAGRGTGELFF,TGTGCCAGTAGTAAAATTGCGGGAAGGGGGACCGGGGAGCTGTTTTTT
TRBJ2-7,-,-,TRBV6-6,CASSSTGIPYEQYF,TGTGCCAGCAGTTCAACCGGGATCCCCTACGAGCAGTACTTC
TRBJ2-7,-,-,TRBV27,CASSLLWRGDEQYF,TGTGCCAGCAGCCTCTTGTGGCGGGGCGACGAGCAGTACTTC
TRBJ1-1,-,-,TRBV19,CASSNGWHRASEAFF,TGTGCCAGTAGTAATGGGTGGCACAGGGCCTCTGAAGCTTTCTTT
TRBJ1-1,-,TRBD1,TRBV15,CATSPQGADTEAFF,TGTGCCACCAGCCCACAGGGGGCGGACACTGAAGCTTTCTTT
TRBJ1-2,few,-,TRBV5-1,CASSLFGWGHYGYTF,TGCGCCAGCAGCTTGTTTGGATGGGGGCACTATGGCTACACCTTC
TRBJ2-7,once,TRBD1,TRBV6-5,CASSYRDRGRGYEQYF,TGTGCCAGCAGTTACCGCGACAGGGGGCGCGGGTACGAGCAGTACTTC
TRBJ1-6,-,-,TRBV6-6,CASSLQPLSPLHF,TGTGCCAGCAGTCTACAACCCCTTTCACCCCTCCACTTT
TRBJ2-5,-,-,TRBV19,CASSIYAVQGETQYF,TGTGCCAGTAGTATTTACGCCGTGCAGGGAGAGACCCAGTACTTC
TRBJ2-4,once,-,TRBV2,CASSEAGAAKNIQYF,TGTGCCAGCAGTGAAGCAGGAGCAGCCAAAAACATTCAGTACTTC
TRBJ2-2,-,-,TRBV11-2,CASSAAGLRPNTGELFF,TGTGCCAGCAGCGCCGCCGGTTTACGGCCGAACACCGGGGAGCTGTTTTTT
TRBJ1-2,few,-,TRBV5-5,CASSPGFYGYTF,TGTGCCAGCAGCCCGGGGTTCTATGGCTACACCTTC
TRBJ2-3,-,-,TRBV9,CASSLRTNSDTQYF,TGTGCCAGCAGCCTCCGGACTAATTCAGATACGCAGTATTTT
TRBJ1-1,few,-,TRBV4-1,CASRERGPVASTEAFF,TGCGCCAGCAGGGAACGGGGGCCAGTCGCTAGCACTGAAGCTTTCTTT
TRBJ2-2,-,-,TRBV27,CASSLIGGRAGELFF,TGTGCCAGCAGTTTAATAGGAGGCCGGGCCGGGGAGCTGTTTTTT
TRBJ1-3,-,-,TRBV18,CASSPPHDYLNTIYF,TGTGCCAGCTCACCACCGCACGATTATCTAAACACCATATATTTT
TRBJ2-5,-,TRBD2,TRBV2,CASSPTSVGETQYF,TGTGCCAGCAGTCCGACTAGCGTAGGGGAGACCCAGTACTTC
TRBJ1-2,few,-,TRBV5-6,CASSFTPYGYTF,TGTGCCAGCAGCTTTACACCCTATGGCTACACCTTC
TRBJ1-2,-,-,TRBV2,CASGGSLSAVYGYTF,TGTGCCAGCGGGGGCAGTCTGAGCGCGGTCTATGGCTACACCTTC
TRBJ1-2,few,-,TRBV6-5,CASSYGTPYGYTF,TGTGCCAGCAGTTACGGTACCCCTTATGGCTACACCTTC
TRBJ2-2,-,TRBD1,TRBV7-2,CASKGGQGYTGELFF,TGTGCCAGCAAGGGGGGACAGGGATACACCGGGGAGCTGTTTTTT
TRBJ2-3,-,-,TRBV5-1,CASSPGFITDTQYF,TGCGCCAGCAGCCCAGGGTTTATCACAGATACGCAGTATTTT
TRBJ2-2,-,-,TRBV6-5,CASSYHINTGELFF,TGTGCCAGCAGTTACCATATCAACACCGGGGAGCTGTTTTTT
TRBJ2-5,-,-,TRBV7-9,CASSLMLGAGRETQYF,TGTGCCAGCAGCTTAATGTTGGGGGCCGGACGAGAGACCCAGTACTTC
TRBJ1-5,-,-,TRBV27,CASSLSRPDFGEGPQHF,TGTGCCAGCAGTTTATCGCGACCTGACTTTGGGGAGGGGCCCCAGCATTTT
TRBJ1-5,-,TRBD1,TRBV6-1,CASSEGQGHRPQHF,TGTGCCAGCAGTGAGGGACAGGGCCATAGGCCCCAGCATTTT
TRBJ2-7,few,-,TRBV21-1,CASSKGNTSYEQYF,TGTGCCAGCAGCAAAGGTAACACCTCCTACGAGCAGTACTTC
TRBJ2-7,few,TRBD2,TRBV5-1,CASSFSGGAPEQYF,TGCGCCAGCAGCTTTAGCGGGGGGGCACCCGAGCAGTACTTC
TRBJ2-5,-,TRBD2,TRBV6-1,CASSEAPAGGRETQYF,TGTGCCAGCAGTGAAGCGCCAGCGGGGGGGCGGGAGACCCAGTACTTC
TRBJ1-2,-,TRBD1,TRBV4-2,CASSPAGAGGVYGYTF,TGTGCCAGCAGCCCCGCCGGGGCAGGGGGCGTCTATGGCTACACCTTC
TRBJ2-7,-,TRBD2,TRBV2,CASSGSGTHSYEQYF,TGTGCCAGCAGTGGGAGCGGGACTCACTCCTACGAGCAGTACTTC
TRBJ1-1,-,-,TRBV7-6,CASSLAVAGTEAFF,TGTGCCAGCAGCTTAGCTGTCGCCGGGACTGAAGCTTTCTTT
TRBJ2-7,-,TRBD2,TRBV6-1,CASTGTSGRVQYF,TGTGCCAGCACAGGGACTAGCGGGAGAGTGCAGTACTTC